The 16 T cell receptor beta chains listed next were all sequenced from one sample in a study of lymphopenia after photon versus proton radiotherapy. Assay: immunoSEQ multiplex PCR; the TCRdb copy retains only in-frame clones and omits some. The sample comprises approximately 47,000 clones, over 75% of which are singletons, and over 2% rests with the top ten. The sequenced sample was peripheral blood, obtained from a patient treated with photon-based radiotherapy. The receptors come from a man aged 40-50 years with gastric cancer.

The rearrangement joins TRBV5-6 to TRBJ1-3; 9 bases are a match to TRBD1. CDR1 is SGHDT and CDR2 is YYEEEE in the germline V gene. The V segment lost 0 bases and the J segment 5 bases; nucleotides outside the gene matches: 6. The CDR3 contains 16 residues. In DNA, the CDR3 is TGTGCCAGCAGCTTGGGGGGACAGGGTATGAGAAACACCATATATTTT. Protein sequence: CASSLGGQGMRNTIYF.

The chain recombines TRBV4-2 with TRBJ1-2; 10 bases are a match to TRBD1. V shed 1 base and J 7 bases; nucleotides not matched to a gene: 3. CDR3 length: 14 amino acids. Germline assignment: CDR1 LGHNA and CDR2 YNFKEQ. Here the CDR3 reads CASSQATGGLGYTF. The CDR3 DNA reads TGTGCCAGCAGCCAAGCGACAGGGGGCCTTGGCTACACCTTC.

A note on this clone: Other nucleotide sequences in the sample specify the same CDR3. The J gene is TRBJ1-5, the V gene TRBV11-2; D remains ambiguous. The CDR3 is 13 amino acids. Germline values: CDR1 SGHAT, CDR2 FQNNGV. Trimming stripped 3 bases from V and 4 bases from J, with 7 bases between. DNA of the CDR3: TGTGCCAGCAGCTTGGGCAGGAATCAGCCCCAGCATTTT. Protein product: CASSLGRNQPQHF.

This clone occurred a few times. The CDR3, as DNA: TGTGCCAGCAGTCCACTCCTTCTAGCGGGGGGCGGCGCAGATACGCAGTATTTT. Translated, it gives CASSPLLLAGGGADTQYF. The rearrangement links TRBV27 to TRBJ2-3; TRBD2 matches 11 bases. The CDR3 runs 18 residues. The V segment lost 5 bases and the J segment 4 bases; nucleotides outside the gene matches: 14. Per the germline V gene, CDR1 is MNHEY and CDR2 is SMNVEV (reference sequence).

The chain employs TRBV7-2 and TRBJ2-5; 8 bases agree with TRBD2. Germline CDR1 and CDR2: SGHTA and FQGNSA. The ends lost 8 bases at V and 1 base at J; junction bases unmatched: 0. This CDR3 has 12 amino acids. The CDR3 region is CASAGGQETQYF. CDR3 nucleotide sequence: TGTGCCAGCGCGGGGGGCCAAGAGACCCAGTACTTC.

By share of the sample, this clone is medium-sized. This sequence joins TRBV7-3 and TRBJ2-7, with D possibly TRBD1 on 5 matching bases. Germline values: CDR1 SGHTA, CDR2 FQGTGA. The CDR3 has 13 amino acids. Between the trimmed V and J ends, which lost 3 bases and 2 bases, there was a span of 8 bases. CDR3 protein: CASSFGRAYEQYF. DNA for the CDR3: TGTGCCAGCAGCTTCGGCAGGGCCTACGAGCAGTACTTC.

The chain employs TRBV11-3 and TRBJ2-1; 9 nucleotides align to TRBD2. Germline V gives CDR1 SGHNT, CDR2 YENEEA. There are 18 residues in the CDR3. V was clipped by 2 bases and J by 6 bases; unmatched bases: 14. In DNA form, the CDR3 reads TGTGCCAGCAGCTTATTTGGGAGTAGCGGGGGAGAGGGCAATGAGCAGTTCTTC. This sequence encodes CASSLFGSSGGEGNEQFF.

J is TRBJ1-6 and V is TRBV9; D ambiguous. The germline CDR1 and CDR2 sequences are SGDLS and YYNGEE. V lost 0 bases to trimming and J lost 0 bases, with 4 bases between them. The length of the CDR3 is 15 residues. The CDR3 protein is CASSVADSYNSPLHF. The CDR3 DNA reads as TGTGCCAGCAGCGTAGCCGACTCCTATAATTCACCCCTCCACTTT.

The sample holds one count of this clone. The chain links TRBV29-1 to TRBJ2-7, with TRBD1 identical over 8 bases. V gave up 6 bases and J gave up 0 bases; unmatched junction bases: 7. CDR3 size: 14 residues. Germline CDR1 is SQVTM and CDR2 is ANQGSEA. CDR3 sequence (DNA): TGCAGCGTCTCTGACAGGGGAAGCTCCTACGAGCAGTACTTC. This encodes CSVSDRGSSYEQYF.

The V and J genes are TRBV18 and TRBJ2-7, with unresolved D. Trimming stripped 2 bases from V and 3 bases from J, with 5 bases between. The CDR3 length is 12 residues. Germline lookup yields CDR1 KGHSH and CDR2 LQKENI. The CDR3 sequence is CASSPGDYEQYF. As DNA, the CDR3 is TGTGCCAGCTCACCAGGGGACTACGAGCAGTACTTC.

The V gene is TRBV7-3, the J gene TRBJ1-2, with D tentatively TRBD1 (5 bases). CDR1 and CDR2 (germline): SGHTA, FQGTGA. CDR3 length: 13 residues. V was shortened by 5 bases and J by 4 bases, with 11 bases between the two germline ends. The CDR3, as DNA: TGTGCCAGCAGCGGCAGTGGGGCCTATGGCTACACCTTC. Protein sequence: CASSGSGAYGYTF. Based on the CDR3 plus reference TRBV7-3 and TRBJ1-2, the full variable domain is GAGVSQTPSNKVTEKGKYVELRCDPISGHTALYWYRQSLGQGPEFLIYFQGTGAADDSGLPNDRFFAVRPEGSVSTLKIQRTERGDSAVYLCASSGSGAYGYTFGSGTRLTVV.

V and J are TRBV18 and TRBJ2-3; 7 positions agree with TRBD1. The CDR3 length is 17 residues. The V gene's germline CDR1 is KGHSH and CDR2 LQKENI. The V and J ends lost 1 base and 3 bases, in that order; junction bases with no gene match: 10. CDR3 region: CASSPRDGQDGTDTQYF. Written as DNA, the CDR3 is TGTGCCAGCTCACCACGAGACGGACAGGACGGAACAGATACGCAGTATTTT.

The rearrangement joins TRBV9 to TRBJ1-1, with D unclear. Trimming stripped 0 bases from V and 0 bases from J, with 3 bases between. This CDR3 region has 13 residues. From germline, CDR1 is SGDLS and CDR2 YYNGEE. CDR3 amino acids: CASSVGMNTEAFF. In DNA, the CDR3 is TGTGCCAGCAGCGTAGGGATGAACACTGAAGCTTTCTTT. Full variable domain (rest looked up from reference TRBV9 and TRBJ1-1): DSGVTQTPKHLITATGQRVTLRCSPRSGDLSVYWYQQSLDQGLQFLIQYYNGEERAKGNILERFSAQQFPDLHSELNLSSLELGDSALYFCASSVGMNTEAFFGQGTRLTVV.

This clone was seen more than once but under ten times. The chain carries TRBV2 and TRBJ1-6; maybe TRBD1 (6 bases). Germline CDR1 reads SNHLY; CDR2 reads FYNNEI. V was shortened by 5 bases and J by 7 bases, with 15 bases between the two germline ends. The CDR3 sequence is 15 residues long. This CDR3 reads CASSPGADRNSPLHF. The CDR3 DNA follows: TGTGCCAGCAGTCCCGGAGCGGACAGAAATTCACCCCTCCACTTT. Based on the CDR3 plus reference TRBV2 and TRBJ1-6, the full variable domain is EPEVTQTPSHQVTQMGQEVILRCVPISNHLYFYWYRQILGQKVEFLVSFYNNEISEKSEIFDDQFSVERPDGSNFTLKIRSTKLEDSAMYFCASSPGADRNSPLHFGNGTRLTVT.

This chain connects TRBV30 to TRBJ2-7; unclear D gene. Germline V gene sequence: CDR1 GTSNPN, CDR2 SVGIG (reference sequence). The ends were cut back, 3 bases at V and 5 bases at J, with 11 bases in the middle. The CDR3 consists of 12 residues. CDR3 loop: CAWRIRRNEQYF. In DNA form, the CDR3 reads TGTGCCTGGAGGATACGGCGTAACGAGCAGTACTTC.

The gene calls are TRBV30 and TRBJ1-6, with D possibly matching TRBD1 (5 bases). Trimming took 2 bases from V and 4 from J, leaving 12 bases between them. CDR1 and CDR2 from the germline V gene are GTSNPN and SVGIG (reference sequence). The CDR3 covers 15 residues. DNA of the CDR3: TGTGCCTGGAGTCAACGGGGGATTTATAATTCACCCCTCCACTTT. It codes for CAWSQRGIYNSPLHF.